A selection of T cell receptor beta chains follows, all from one sample in a study of blood T cell repertoires in COVID-19. This table comes from immunoSEQ multiplex PCR, and its TCRdb copy is limited to in-frame clones, with some not included. The data hold 15,000 to 20,000 clones, with approximately 91% observed a single time. The source material was peripheral blood. All receptors derive from an elderly woman with COVID-19, enrolled during active disease. CDR3s include the opening cysteine and the closing phenylalanine or tryptophan. Fields, in order: D gene, clone size, J gene, CDR3 length, V gene, CDR3 protein, CDR3 DNA. D genes are given only for firm matches. For some rows the clone size is stated as once, few or many, or as a class when expanded; others skip it.

D: NA
size: NA
J: TRBJ2-1
length: 16
V: TRBV5-1
CDR3: CASRVTMGGPYNEQFF
DNA: TGCGCCAGCAGGGTTACGATGGGGGGGCCCTACAATGAGCAGTTCTTC

D: NA
size: NA
J: TRBJ2-7
length: 11
V: TRBV7-2
CDR3: CASSSLYEQYF
DNA: TGTGCCAGCAGCTCCCTTTACGAGCAGTACTTC

D: TRBD1
size: NA
J: TRBJ2-5
length: 15
V: TRBV7-9
CDR3: CASSLGQSFQETQYF
DNA: TGTGCCAGCAGCTTGGGACAGTCATTCCAAGAGACCCAGTACTTC

D: NA
size: once
J: TRBJ1-1
length: 13
V: TRBV7-9
CDR3: CASAGDMNTEAFF
DNA: TGTGCCAGCGCGGGGGACATGAACACTGAAGCTTTCTTT

D: NA
size: NA
J: TRBJ1-5
length: 16
V: TRBV5-5
CDR3: CASSLWGGTEIQPQHF
DNA: TGTGCCAGCAGCTTGTGGGGGGGGACGGAAATTCAGCCCCAGCATTTT

D: TRBD1
size: NA
J: TRBJ1-2
length: 15
V: TRBV7-2
CDR3: CASSPNQGAGRGYTF
DNA: TGTGCCAGCAGCCCAAATCAGGGGGCGGGGAGGGGCTACACCTTC

D: TRBD1
size: NA
J: TRBJ2-1
length: 15
V: TRBV6-4
CDR3: CASSLTGGFSNEQFF
DNA: TGTGCCAGCAGTCTGACAGGGGGGTTCTCCAATGAGCAGTTCTTC

D: NA
size: NA
J: TRBJ1-2
length: 14
V: TRBV5-1
CDR3: CASSTETGSSGYTF
DNA: TGCGCCAGCAGCACAGAGACAGGTAGCTCTGGCTACACCTTC

D: NA
size: NA
J: TRBJ2-7
length: 14
V: TRBV9
CDR3: CASSVGKGSYEQYF
DNA: TGTGCCAGCAGCGTAGGAAAGGGGTCCTACGAGCAGTACTTC

D: NA
size: few
J: TRBJ2-7
length: 14
V: TRBV7-7
CDR3: CASSLSQGSYEQYF
DNA: TGTGCCAGCAGCTTAAGCCAGGGATCCTACGAGCAGTACTTC

D: TRBD2
size: once
J: TRBJ2-7
length: 13
V: TRBV6-2/TRBV6-3
CDR3: CASRPSGRDEQYF
DNA: TGTGCCAGCAGACCTAGCGGGAGGGACGAGCAGTACTTC

D: NA
size: NA
J: TRBJ1-3
length: 16
V: TRBV4-2
CDR3: CASSHEVRVSGNTIYF
DNA: TGTGCCAGCAGCCACGAGGTCCGGGTCTCTGGAAACACCATATATTTT

D: TRBD1
size: NA
J: TRBJ1-2
length: 16
V: TRBV7-8
CDR3: CASSSNHLLGQVGYTF
DNA: TGTGCCAGCAGCTCAAACCACCTCCTCGGACAGGTCGGCTACACCTTC

D: NA
size: NA
J: TRBJ1-2
length: 13
V: TRBV9
CDR3: CASSVVINYGYTF
DNA: TGTGCCAGCAGCGTAGTTATTAACTATGGCTACACCTTC

D: NA
size: few
J: TRBJ1-4
length: 14
V: TRBV6-5
CDR3: CASKSGSTNEKLFF
DNA: TGTGCCAGCAAGTCAGGGTCAACTAATGAAAAACTGTTTTTT

D: NA
size: NA
J: TRBJ2-7
length: 17
V: TRBV3-1/TRBV3-2
CDR3: CASSQDPTGIRSYEQYF
DNA: TGTGCCAGCAGCCAAGATCCTACAGGGATTAGGTCCTACGAGCAGTACTTC

D: TRBD1
size: NA
J: TRBJ2-2
length: 17
V: TRBV9
CDR3: CASSEPQGAGNTGELFF
DNA: TGTGCCAGCAGTGAGCCGCAGGGGGCAGGGAACACCGGGGAGCTGTTTTTT

D: NA
size: NA
J: TRBJ1-2
length: 14
V: TRBV6-5
CDR3: CASSYDSANYGYTF
DNA: TGTGCCAGCAGTTACGACAGTGCCAACTATGGCTACACCTTC

D: NA
size: NA
J: TRBJ2-7
length: 14
V: TRBV28
CDR3: CASSWGTASYEQYF
DNA: TGTGCCAGCAGTTGGGGGACTGCCTCCTACGAGCAGTACTTC

D: TRBD1
size: NA
J: TRBJ1-1
length: 14
V: TRBV10-3
CDR3: CATWTGPGNTEAFF
DNA: TGTGCCACTTGGACAGGGCCGGGGAACACTGAAGCTTTCTTT

D: NA
size: NA
J: TRBJ2-4
length: 16
V: TRBV7-2
CDR3: CASSLADSLAKNIQYF
DNA: TGTGCCAGCAGCTTAGCGGACTCACTAGCCAAAAACATTCAGTACTTC

D: NA
size: NA
J: TRBJ2-7
length: 13
V: TRBV5-1
CDR3: CASTPGASYEQYF
DNA: TGCGCCAGCACCCCAGGGGCCTCCTACGAGCAGTACTTC

D: NA
size: NA
J: TRBJ1-6
length: 15
V: TRBV7-2
CDR3: CASSLGRVENSPLHF
DNA: TGTGCCAGCAGCTTAGGCAGGGTGGAGAATTCACCCCTCCACTTT

D: TRBD1
size: NA
J: TRBJ2-6
length: 16
V: TRBV6-1
CDR3: CASTETGGSGANVLTF
DNA: TGTGCCAGCACTGAAACAGGGGGCTCTGGGGCCAACGTCCTGACTTTC

D: NA
size: NA
J: TRBJ1-1
length: 14
V: TRBV6-1
CDR3: CASSELAVNTEAFF
DNA: TGTGCCAGCAGTGAATTAGCGGTGAACACTGAAGCTTTCTTT

D: NA
size: NA
J: TRBJ2-7
length: 16
V: TRBV5-6
CDR3: CASSLFFTGQRTEQYF
DNA: TGTGCCAGCAGCTTGTTTTTCACGGGACAAAGAACCGAGCAGTACTTC

D: TRBD1
size: NA
J: TRBJ2-7
length: 15
V: TRBV25-1
CDR3: CASSDGTGVGYEQYF
DNA: TGTGCCAGCAGTGATGGGACAGGGGTAGGCTACGAGCAGTACTTC

D: TRBD2
size: NA
J: TRBJ2-3
length: 16
V: TRBV6-1
CDR3: CASSGWAGVGTDTQYF
DNA: TGTGCCAGCAGTGGTTGGGCGGGAGTAGGGACAGATACGCAGTATTTT

D: TRBD2
size: NA
J: TRBJ2-7
length: 14
V: TRBV7-9
CDR3: CASSFSGRNDEQYF
DNA: TGTGCCAGCAGCTTTAGCGGGAGAAACGACGAGCAGTACTTC

D: NA
size: NA
J: TRBJ2-2
length: 13
V: TRBV9
CDR3: CASSAVNTGELFF
DNA: TGTGCCAGCAGCGCAGTGAACACCGGGGAGCTGTTTTTT

D: NA
size: NA
J: TRBJ1-6
length: 12
V: TRBV6-5
CDR3: CASTERNSPLHF
DNA: TGTGCCAGCACCGAGAGAAATTCACCCCTCCACTTT